This T cell receptor beta chain came from a study of shared clonotypes between healthy human individuals (dated by TCRdb to 2020 to 2021). Background for the entire study: The cohort comprised two women and three men aged 18 to 49 years. To estimate repertoire size and how much clonotype sharing occurs between individuals, the study deeply sequenced the blood TCR repertoires of five healthy adults. For each donor, CD4 naive and CD4 memory were each run on three plates, CD8 naive on two plates, and CD8 memory on one plate. Per donor, leukapheresis produced somewhere between about 0.94 and 9 billion PBMCs. Libraries were prepared and TCR repertoires were sequenced by different laboratories using diverse techniques, in order to increase sequencing depth and limit assay-specific biases.

The paper as a whole reports these results and caveats: Because the study included a small number of donors, the genetic and exposure-history diversity represented was limited. Clonotypes shared by all four sorted-subset donors showed higher generation probabilities than non-shared clonotypes. Larger estimated clonotype richness was generally found for naive subsets than for memory subsets. Across four donors, around 5% of naive CD4, approximately 3.6% of naive CD8, 2.3% of memory CD4, and over 0.35% of memory CD8 clonotypes were shared. Sampling was restricted to blood, and TCR repertoires in tissues likely differ from the TCR repertoires found in blood. Even with the large sequencing depth, rarefaction of the sorted-subset datasets indicated that sequencing was incomplete. Based on pairwise subsampling, the degree of clonotype sharing among donors was expected to be affected by sequencing depth.

Using the deep immunoSEQ assay, multiplex PCR amplified TCR CDR3 regions from genomic DNA. For each cell subset, the extracted genomic DNA was distributed evenly across all wells of several immunoSEQ 96-well plates, and each plate served as one replicate. For sorted subsets, each replicate PCR was loaded with 150 to 250 ng genomic DNA, equivalent to some 27,000 T cell genomes. The purified libraries were quantified using a Qubit 3.0 fluorometer, sized with a Bioanalyzer 2100, and then quantified again using the KAPA Library Quantification kit. Each immunoSEQ 96-well plate was sequenced on its own single-read 150-cycle Illumina NextSeq 550 flow cell. For the original study's pipeline: Because the immunoSEQ output held only junctional sequences and lacked quality scores, the filtering could not match the filtering applied to full-length reads. To assign V/J genes and CDR3, sequences were annotated against IMGT germline references using PyIR, a Python wrapper for IgBLAST v1.9. Reads with weak V/J assignments (E-value above 1e-6), missing CDR3, stop codons, out-of-frame junctions, or ambiguous translated residues were removed. V3J clonotypes were defined by identical inferred V gene, J gene, and CDR3 amino acid sequence. The percentage overlap between two repertoires was calculated by dividing the number of shared unique clonotypes by the size of the smaller repertoire. Richness of each repertoire was evaluated using RTK rarefaction, the Chao1 estimator, and Recon v2.1 estimates of unobserved clonotypes. Generation probabilities were computed with OLGA for all TCRbeta clonotypes obtained by the gDNA method from four donors. This is the immuneACCESS table as TCRdb keeps it, with only in-frame sequences that have V and J called. A part of the clones is gone; compared with another copy, unresolved V genes explain less than half, and the rest is unexplained. V and J calls and clone size are those listed in that table; D and trimming were worked out from the DNA. The sample table records approximately 980,000 clones; 70% to 85% of these occur just once. The ten biggest clones cover about 1.5% of the sample.

Donors were healthy HIV-negative adults with no recently reported acute infections or vaccinations. Only Caucasian adults living in Nashville, Tennessee, USA were represented among the donors. Magnetic negative selection was used to enrich CD4+ T cells, after which naive cells were positively selected on CD45RA and the negative fraction became the memory subset. Blood was obtained by leukapheresis, after which PBMCs were separated by Ficoll-Histopaque density gradient centrifugation and cryopreserved in liquid nitrogen vapor phase. Analytical flow cytometry was used to check the purity and quantity of every magnetically sorted T cell population. Genomic DNA was isolated from every sorted fraction and measured by UV absorbance on a Nanodrop 2000c. V was cut back by 5 bases and J by 5 bases, leaving a gap of 21 bases between them. Including the terminal cysteine and phenylalanine, the CDR3 comprises 16 residues. CDR3 DNA only is kept here, 48 bases in frame from base 1. From the germline V gene, CDR1 is SGHTA and CDR2 is FQGNSA.

Points on this clone: It has no known antigen specificity. The sample holds no much larger clone one base away, and base qualities are not on file.

The chain links TRBV7-2 with TRBJ2-5; TRBD2 is a weak D gene call, 5 bases matching. Sequenced material: memory CD4+ T cells sorted from blood. This specimen's cell subset or site label, interpreted: CD45RA-negative fraction. The sequence was obtained from a man younger than 35 in good health. The DNA sequence follows: TGTGCCAGCAGCAAGACTACCTTGGGCGTGGGGGAGACCCAGTACTTC. Its protein reads: CASSKTTLGVGETQYF. Full variable domain (CDR3 extended with the reference TRBV7-2 and TRBJ2-5 proteins): GAGVSQSPSNKVTEKGKDVELRCDPISGHTALYWYRQSLGQGLEFLIYFQGNSAPDKSGLPSDRFSAERTGGSVSTLTIQRTQQEDSAVYLCASSKTTLGVGETQYFGPGTRLLVL.